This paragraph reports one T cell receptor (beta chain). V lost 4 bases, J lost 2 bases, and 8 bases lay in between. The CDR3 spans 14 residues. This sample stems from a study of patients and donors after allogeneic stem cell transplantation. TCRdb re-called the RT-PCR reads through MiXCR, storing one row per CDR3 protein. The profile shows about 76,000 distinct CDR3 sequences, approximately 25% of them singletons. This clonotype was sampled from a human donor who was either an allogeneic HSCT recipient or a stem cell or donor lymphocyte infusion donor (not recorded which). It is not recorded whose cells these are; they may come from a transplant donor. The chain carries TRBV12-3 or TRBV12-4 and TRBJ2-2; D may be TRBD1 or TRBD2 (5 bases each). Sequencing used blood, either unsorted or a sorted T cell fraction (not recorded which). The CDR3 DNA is TGTGCCAGCAGTTGGGGACCTAACACCGGGGAGCTGTTTTTT. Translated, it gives CASSWGPNTGELFF.